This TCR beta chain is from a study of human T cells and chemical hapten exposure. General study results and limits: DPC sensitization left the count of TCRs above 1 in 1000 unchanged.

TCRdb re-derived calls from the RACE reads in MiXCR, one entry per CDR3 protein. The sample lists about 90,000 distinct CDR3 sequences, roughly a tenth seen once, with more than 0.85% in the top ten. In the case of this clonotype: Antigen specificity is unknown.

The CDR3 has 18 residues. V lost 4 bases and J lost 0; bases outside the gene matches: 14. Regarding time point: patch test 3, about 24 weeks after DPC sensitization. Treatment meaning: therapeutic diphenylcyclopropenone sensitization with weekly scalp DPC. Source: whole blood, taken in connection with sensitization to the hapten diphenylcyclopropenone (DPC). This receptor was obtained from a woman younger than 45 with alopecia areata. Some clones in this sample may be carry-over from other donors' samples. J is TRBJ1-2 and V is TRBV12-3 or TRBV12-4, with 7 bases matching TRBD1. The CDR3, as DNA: TGTGCCAGCAGTTCCCGTCTTATCAGGGGGAAGGCTAACTATGGCTACACCTTC. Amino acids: CASSSRLIRGKANYGYTF.